Reported below is one T cell receptor beta chain. No cognate antigen has been identified for it. There are no base qualities to consult, and no much larger clone falls within one base. The data stem from a study of T cell responses to AZD1222 COVID-19 vaccine (dated by TCRdb to 2020 to 2023). Background for the entire study: AZD1222 recipients given second doses at about 4 weeks or at about 12 weeks were pooled, since spike-specific TCR depth and breadth were not found to differ between the two schedules. TCR sequencing was performed for more than 230 trial participants, of whom around 200 were given two doses of AZD1222 and around 25 were given two doses of MenACWY control vaccine. Enrollment into the trials was organized by age into subgroups of 18-55, 56-69 and 70-plus years, and those subgroups contained roughly 150, 30 and 60 TCR-sequenced participants, respectively. Overall results and qualifications from the work: After two AZD1222 doses, both the breadth and the depth of spike-specific TCRs were significantly higher than at day 0 and than in MenACWY recipients. Conclusions about previously exposed vaccinees are limited because only six or seven AZD1222 recipients were SARS-CoV-2 seropositive at baseline. Participants were mostly white British, with more females than males. The authors suggested clonal diversity may have been underestimated. In the small 56-69-year group, the increase in depth fell short of significance, most likely because of low power. Reportedly, close to half of the unique spike-specific TCRs recognized epitopes lying outside the regions that are mutated in the B.1.351 and B.1.1.7 variants. No day 14 peak-response samples were available, so repertoires were characterized only after the peak T cell response. CD4 TCRs associated with the vaccine covered the entire spike protein, and the dominant responses were in regions 160-218 and 743-854.

CDR1 SEHNR and CDR2 FQNEAQ were looked up in the germline V gene (reference sequence). Relative to germline, V is missing 5 bases and J is missing 0 bases, with 5 bases of the junction outside any gene match. Including the terminal cysteine and phenylalanine, the CDR3 comprises 15 residues. CDR3 DNA is the only sequence kept; it has 45 bases, read in frame from the first base. Read against the paper, the sample's time point label means: baseline before first vaccination. Vaccinee samples came from UK trials COV001 and COV002, including a single-blind randomized controlled phase 2/3 trial of AZD1222 (ChAdOx1 nCoV-19) in healthy adults. Trial participant PBMC samples were collected at day 0 and day 28 after the second dose for TCRbeta chain sequencing. The CDR3 regions of human TCRbeta chains were analyzed by immunosequencing. The paper's data handling went like this. Repertoire TCRs were checked for matches against a reference library of SARS-CoV-2-specific TCRs that had been generated using the MIRA antigen-specificity platform. Breadth meant the fraction of unique TCRs that were SARS-CoV-2-associated, whereas depth meant the fraction of total T cells that were SARS-CoV-2-associated. Each spike-specific TCR was assigned to its reactive spike region and to a CD4 or CD8 class using the MIRA data. Log10-transformed breadth and depth values were compared by one-way ANOVA with Sidak's multiple comparisons tests. TCRdb's version of the immuneACCESS table is confined to in-frame rearrangements and falls short of the full clone set. An unresolved V gene accounts for under half of the shortfall where checked; the remainder is of unknown origin. V, J and clone size reflect that table, while D and trimming were determined from the DNA. The sample contains 95,000 to 150,000 clones, roughly 89% of them found a single time. Jointly, the top ten make up less than 4.5% of the sample.

The sequencing used peripheral blood, collected on day 0 of AZD1222 vaccination. This receptor was identified in an adult in good health. The rearranged segments are TRBV7-9 and TRBJ2-7; the central 9 bases match TRBD1. CDR3 loop: CASSTGQGSSYEQYF. The DNA is TGTGCCAGCAGCACCGGACAGGGGAGCTCCTACGAGCAGTACTTC.